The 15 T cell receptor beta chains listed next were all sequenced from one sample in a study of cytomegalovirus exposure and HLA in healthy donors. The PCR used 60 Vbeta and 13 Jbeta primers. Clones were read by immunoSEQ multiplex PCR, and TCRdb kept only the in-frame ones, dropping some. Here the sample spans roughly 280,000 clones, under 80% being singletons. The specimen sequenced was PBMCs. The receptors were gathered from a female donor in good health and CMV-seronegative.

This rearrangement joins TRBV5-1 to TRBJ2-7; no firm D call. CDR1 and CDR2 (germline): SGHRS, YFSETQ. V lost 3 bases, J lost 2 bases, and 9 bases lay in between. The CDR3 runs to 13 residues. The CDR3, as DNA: TGCGCCAGCAGCTCCCCGCCAGCCTACGAGCAGTACTTC. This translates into CASSSPPAYEQYF.

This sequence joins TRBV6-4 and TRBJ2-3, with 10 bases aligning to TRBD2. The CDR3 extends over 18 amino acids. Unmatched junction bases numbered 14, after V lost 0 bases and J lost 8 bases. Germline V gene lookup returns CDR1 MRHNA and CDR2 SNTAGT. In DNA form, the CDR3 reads TGTGCCAGCAGTGACTCCCCCGGGACTAGCGACCAGGGGGGTACGCAGTATTTT. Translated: CASSDSPGTSDQGGTQYF.

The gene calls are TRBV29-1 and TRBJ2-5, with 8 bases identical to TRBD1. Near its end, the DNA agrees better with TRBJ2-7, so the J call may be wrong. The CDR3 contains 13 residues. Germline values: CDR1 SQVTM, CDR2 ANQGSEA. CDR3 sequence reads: CSAGQGPYYEQYF. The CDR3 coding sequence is TGCAGCGCTGGACAGGGTCCATACTACGAGCAGTACTTC.

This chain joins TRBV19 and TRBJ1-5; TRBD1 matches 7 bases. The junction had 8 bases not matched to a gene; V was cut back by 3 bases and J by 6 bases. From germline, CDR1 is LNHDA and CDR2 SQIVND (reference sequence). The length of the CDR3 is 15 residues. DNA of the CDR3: TGTGCCAGTAGTATCCCAGAGGGGGCTCGTCAGCCCCAGCATTTT. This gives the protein CASSIPEGARQPQHF.

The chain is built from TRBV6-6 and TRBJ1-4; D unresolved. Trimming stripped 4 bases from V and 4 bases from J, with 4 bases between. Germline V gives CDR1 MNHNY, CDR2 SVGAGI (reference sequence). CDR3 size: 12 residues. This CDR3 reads CASSFVNEKLFF. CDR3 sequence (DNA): TGTGCCAGCAGTTTCGTTAATGAAAAACTGTTTTTT.

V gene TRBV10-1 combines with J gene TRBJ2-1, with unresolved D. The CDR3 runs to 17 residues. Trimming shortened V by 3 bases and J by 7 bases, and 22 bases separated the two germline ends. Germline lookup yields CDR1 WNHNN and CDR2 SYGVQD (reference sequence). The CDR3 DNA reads TGCGCCAGCAGTGACTCGAAGTTAGGAGCCGGGTATAATGAGCAGTTCTTC. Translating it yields CASSDSKLGAGYNEQFF.

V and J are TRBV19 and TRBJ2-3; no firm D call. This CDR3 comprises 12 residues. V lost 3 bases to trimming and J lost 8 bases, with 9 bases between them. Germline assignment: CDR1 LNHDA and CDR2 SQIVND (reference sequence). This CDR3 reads CASSILLGTQYF. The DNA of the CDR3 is TGTGCCAGTAGTATCCTCCTCGGTACGCAGTATTTT.

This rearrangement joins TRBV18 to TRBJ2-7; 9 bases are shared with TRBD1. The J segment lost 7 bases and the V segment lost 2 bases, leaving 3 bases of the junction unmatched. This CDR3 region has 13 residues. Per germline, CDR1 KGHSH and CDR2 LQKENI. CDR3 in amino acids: CASSPNDRGEQYF. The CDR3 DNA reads TGTGCCAGCTCACCAAACGACAGGGGGGAGCAGTACTTC. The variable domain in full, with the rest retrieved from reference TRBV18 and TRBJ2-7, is NAGVMQNPRHLVRRRGQEARLRCSPMKGHSHVYWYRQLPEEGLKFMVYLQKENIIDESGMPKERFSAEFPKEGPSILRIQQVVRGDSAAYFCASSPNDRGEQYFGPGTRLTVT.

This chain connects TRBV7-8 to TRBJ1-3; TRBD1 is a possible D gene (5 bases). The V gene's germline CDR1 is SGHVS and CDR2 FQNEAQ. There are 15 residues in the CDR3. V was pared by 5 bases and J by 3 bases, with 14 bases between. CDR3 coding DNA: TGTGCCAGCAGCCGTCGCGATCAGGGTGGAAACACCATATATTTT. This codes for CASSRRDQGGNTIYF.

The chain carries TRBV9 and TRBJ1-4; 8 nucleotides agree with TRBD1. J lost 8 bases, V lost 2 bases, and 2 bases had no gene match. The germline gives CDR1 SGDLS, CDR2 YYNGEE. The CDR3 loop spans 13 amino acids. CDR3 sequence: CASSVDRGEKLFF. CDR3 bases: TGTGCCAGCAGCGTCGACAGGGGCGAAAAACTGTTTTTT. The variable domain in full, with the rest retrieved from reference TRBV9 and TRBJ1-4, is DSGVTQTPKHLITATGQRVTLRCSPRSGDLSVYWYQQSLDQGLQFLIQYYNGEERAKGNILERFSAQQFPDLHSELNLSSLELGDSALYFCASSVDRGEKLFFGSGTQLSVL.

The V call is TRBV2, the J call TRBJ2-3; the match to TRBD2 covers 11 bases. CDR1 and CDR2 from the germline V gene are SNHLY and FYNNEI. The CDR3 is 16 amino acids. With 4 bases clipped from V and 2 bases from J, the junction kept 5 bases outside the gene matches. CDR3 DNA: TGTGCCAGCAGTGGGGGACTAGCGGTAACCACAGATACGCAGTATTTT. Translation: CASSGGLAVTTDTQYF.

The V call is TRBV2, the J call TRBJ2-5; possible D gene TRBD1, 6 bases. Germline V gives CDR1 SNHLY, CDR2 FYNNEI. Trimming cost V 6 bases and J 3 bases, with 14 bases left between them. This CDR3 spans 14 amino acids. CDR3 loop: CASREDSGKETQYF. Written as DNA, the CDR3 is TGTGCCAGCAGGGAGGACAGTGGGAAAGAGACCCAGTACTTC. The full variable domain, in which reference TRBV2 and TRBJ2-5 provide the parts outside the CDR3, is EPEVTQTPSHQVTQMGQEVILRCVPISNHLYFYWYRQILGQKVEFLVSFYNNEISEKSEIFDDQFSVERPDGSNFTLKIRSTKLEDSAMYFCASREDSGKETQYFGPGTRLLVL.

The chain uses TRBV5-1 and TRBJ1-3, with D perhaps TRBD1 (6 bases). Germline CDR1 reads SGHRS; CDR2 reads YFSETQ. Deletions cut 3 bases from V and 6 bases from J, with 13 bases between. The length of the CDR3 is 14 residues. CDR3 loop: CASSSMDSANTIYF. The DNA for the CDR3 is TGCGCCAGCAGCTCCATGGACAGTGCAAACACCATATATTTT. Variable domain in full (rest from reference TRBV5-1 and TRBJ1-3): KAGVTQTPRYLIKTRGQQVTLSCSPISGHRSVSWYQQTPGQGLQFLFEYFSETQRNKGNFPGRFSGRQFSNSRSEMNVSTLELGDSALYLCASSSMDSANTIYFGEGSWLTVV.

CDR3 amino acids: CASYDSLAKNIQYF. The CDR3 bases are TGTGCCAGTTATGACAGCTTAGCCAAAAACATTCAGTACTTC. The chain is built from TRBV19 and TRBJ2-4; perhaps TRBD1 as D (5 bases). CDR1 is LNHDA and CDR2 is SQIVND in the germline V gene (reference sequence). This CDR3 comprises 14 residues. Trimming left V 8 bases short and J 0 bases short, with 11 bases between.

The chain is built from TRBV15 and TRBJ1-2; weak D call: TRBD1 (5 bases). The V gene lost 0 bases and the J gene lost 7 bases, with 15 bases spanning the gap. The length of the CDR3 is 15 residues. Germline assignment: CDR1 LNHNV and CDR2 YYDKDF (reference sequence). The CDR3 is CATSRDRRARGGYTF. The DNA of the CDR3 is TGTGCCACCAGCAGAGATCGCAGGGCCCGAGGTGGCTACACCTTC.